The next 12 T cell receptor beta chains were all read from a single sample in a study of identical twins. MiXCR, run by TCRdb on the 5' RACE reads, gives a single entry per CDR3 protein. The sample holds approximately 690,000 distinct CDR3 sequences, around 6% seen once. Sequenced sample: naive T cells sorted from blood. The origin of the receptors is a man between 18 and 29 years old in good health.

This clonotype was recorded many times. The chain combines TRBV14 with TRBJ2-1, with a tentative D call TRBD1 (6 bases). The CDR3 extends over 12 amino acids. Trimming took 3 bases from V and 13 from J, leaving 13 bases between them. In germline, CDR1 is SGHDN, CDR2 FVKESK. In DNA, the CDR3 is TGTGCCAGCAGCCAGGCTGTGGGACACCAGTTCTTC. This gives the protein CASSQAVGHQFF.

This clonotype was found a few times. This chain uses TRBV2 with TRBJ2-7; the D is unclear. The V gene lost 2 bases and the J gene lost 6 bases, with 11 bases spanning the gap. The V gene's germline CDR1 is SNHLY and CDR2 FYNNEI. The CDR3 runs to 13 residues. CDR3 protein: CASSEHGPTEQYV. The CDR3 DNA sequence: TGTGCCAGCAGTGAACATGGGCCCACCGAGCAGTACGTC.

This clonotype has ten or more counts. This rearrangement joins TRBV12-3 or TRBV12-4 to TRBJ1-4, with a weak D call TRBD1 (6 bases). This CDR3 has 15 amino acids. V lost 6 bases to trimming and J lost 8 bases, with 19 bases between them. CDR3 nucleotides: TGTGCCAGCAGCCCAGGGGCGGGGCGGAGAGAAAAACTGTTTTTT. Its protein is CASSPGAGRREKLFF.

Worth noting for this clonotype: This could be a read error, since a much larger clone is one nucleotide away. The chain links TRBV30 to TRBJ2-2, with a weak D call TRBD2 (5 bases). CDR3 length: 16 amino acids. The germline V and J ends were trimmed by 0 bases and 9 bases, with 20 bases remaining between them. CDR1 GTSNPN and CDR2 SVGIG come from the germline V gene (reference sequence). CDR3 coding DNA: TGTGCCTGGAGTGTAAGAGGGAGAATAAGGACCAGGGAGCTGTTTTTT. Translation: CAWSVRGRIRTRELFF. Full variable domain (outside the CDR3, taken from reference TRBV30 and TRBJ2-2): SQTIHQWPATLVQPVGSPLSLECTVEGTSNPNLYWYRQAAGRGLQLLFYSVGIGQISSEVPQNLSASRPQDRQFILSSKKLLLSDSGFYLCAWSVRGRIRTRELFFGEGSRLTVL.

The chain links TRBV20-1 to TRBJ2-6; 9 nucleotides align to TRBD2. The CDR3 has 15 residues. Per germline, CDR1 DFQATT and CDR2 SNEGSKA (reference sequence). Germline trimming cut 6 bases from V and 4 bases from J; bases unmatched to any gene: 7. CDR3 DNA: TGCAGTGCGAAGAGCGGGGGGTCAGGGGCCAACGTCCTGACTTTC. Translating gives CSAKSGGSGANVLTF.

This clonotype was counted between two and nine times. The chain uses TRBV27 and TRBJ2-7, with 7 positions matching TRBD2. This CDR3 contains 15 residues. CDR1 MNHEY and CDR2 SMNVEV come from the germline V gene (reference sequence). V dropped 3 bases and J dropped 5; count of bases not matched to a gene: 10. The CDR3: CASSLKRTSQHEQYF. DNA for the CDR3: TGTGCCAGCAGTTTGAAGAGGACTAGTCAGCACGAGCAGTACTTC.

This clonotype was found a few times. Here the CDR3 DNA reads TGCGCCAGCAGCTTGGGACAGTTCGGAGAGACCCAGTACTTC. This gives the protein CASSLGQFGETQYF. V usage is TRBV5-1 and J usage is TRBJ2-5; a weak D match, TRBD1 (5 bases). V lost 0 bases and J lost 4, with 10 bases in between. The CDR3 spans 14 residues. Germline CDR1 is SGHRS and CDR2 is YFSETQ.

This clonotype was recorded a few times. The V and J genes are TRBV28 and TRBJ2-2; the match to TRBD1 covers 7 bases. V lost 3 bases to trimming and J lost 2 bases; unmatched junction nucleotides: 9. This CDR3 region has 17 residues. CDR1 and CDR2 from the germline V gene are MDHEN and SYDVKM. CDR3 loop: CASSFPSGQTNTGELFF. The CDR3 bases are TGTGCCAGCAGTTTCCCTTCGGGACAGACTAACACCGGGGAGCTGTTTTTT. The full variable domain, with the rest looked up from reference TRBV28 and TRBJ2-2, is DVKVTQSSRYLVKRTGEKVFLECVQDMDHENMFWYRQDPGLGLRLIYFSYDVKMKEKGDIPEGYSVSREKKERFSLILESASTNQTSMYLCASSFPSGQTNTGELFFGEGSRLTVL.

This clonotype has just a few counts. The gene calls are TRBV2 and TRBJ2-1, with 12 bases lining up with TRBD2. CDR1 and CDR2 (germline): SNHLY, FYNNEI. After removal of 10 bases from V and 2 bases from J, the junction contained 3 bases not matched to a gene. CDR3 length: 14 amino acids. CDR3 loop: CAIRTSGAYNEQFF. CDR3 nucleotides: TGTGCCATCCGGACTAGCGGGGCCTACAATGAGCAGTTCTTC.

This clonotype came up many times. This sequence joins TRBV6-1 and TRBJ1-3, with D tentatively TRBD1 (6 bases). The germline V gene encodes CDR1 MNHNS and CDR2 SASEGT. The CDR3 length is 14 residues. V was clipped by 5 bases and J by 4 bases, with 12 bases between them. The CDR3 protein is CASSPVGQGNTIYF. For the CDR3, the DNA is TGTGCCAGCAGTCCCGTCGGACAGGGAAACACCATATATTTT.

The table lists this clonotype with a few counts. The chain is built from TRBV27 and TRBJ2-1; 7 bases match TRBD2. Germline V CDR1 and CDR2: MNHEY, SMNVEV (reference sequence). V was pared by 8 bases and J by 7 bases, with 5 bases of the junction left unmatched. This CDR3 region has 12 residues. CDR3: CASGWEGNEQFF. The CDR3 DNA reads TGTGCCAGCGGCTGGGAGGGGAATGAGCAGTTCTTC.

This clonotype has a count of ten or more. The CDR3 loop is CASRYTSASYNEQFF. As DNA, the CDR3 is TGTGCCAGCAGATACACTAGCGCTTCCTACAATGAGCAGTTCTTC. The chain links TRBV13 to TRBJ2-1, with 7 bases identical to TRBD2. V lost 6 bases to trimming and J lost 1 base; unmatched junction nucleotides: 6. Germline loops: CDR1 PRHDT, CDR2 FYEKMQ (reference sequence). This CDR3 has 15 amino acids.